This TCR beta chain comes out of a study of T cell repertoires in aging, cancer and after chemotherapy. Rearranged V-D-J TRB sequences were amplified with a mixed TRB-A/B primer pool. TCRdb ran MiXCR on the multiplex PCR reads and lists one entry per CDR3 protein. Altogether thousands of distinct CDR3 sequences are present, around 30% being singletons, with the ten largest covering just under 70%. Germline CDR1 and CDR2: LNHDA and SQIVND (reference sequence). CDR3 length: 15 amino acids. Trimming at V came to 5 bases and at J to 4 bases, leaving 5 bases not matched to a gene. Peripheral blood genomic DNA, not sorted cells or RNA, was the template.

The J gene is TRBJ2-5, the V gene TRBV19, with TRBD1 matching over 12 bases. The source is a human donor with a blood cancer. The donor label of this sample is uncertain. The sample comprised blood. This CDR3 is CASSAGTGGGETQYF. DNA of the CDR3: TGTGCCAGTAGTGCTGGGACAGGGGGCGGAGAGACCCAGTACTTC.